This TCR beta chain was found in a study of T cell changes during pregnancy in multiple sclerosis. Sequencing was performed with immunoSEQ multiplex PCR; in TCRdb, only in-frame clones are kept and a portion is missing. In the table there are some 22,000 clones, roughly 86% of which are singletons. V was shortened by 1 base and J by 2 bases, with 5 bases between the two germline ends. There are 13 residues in the CDR3. Germline lookup yields CDR1 SEHNR and CDR2 FQNEAQ (reference sequence). This TCR was sampled from a female donor in good health, enrolled as a control in a pregnancy study. The rearrangement joins TRBV7-9 to TRBJ1-2; D gene unclear. The input for sequencing was CD4+ T cells from peripheral blood mononuclear cells, taken in the second trimester of pregnancy. The CDR3 DNA is TGTGCCAGCAGCTTAGACGGGAACTATGGCTACACCTTC. Translation gives CASSLDGNYGYTF.